Following are 19 T cell receptor beta chains from one sample sequenced in a study of T cells in localized non-small cell lung cancer. The assay was immunoSEQ multiplex PCR, and TCRdb's table has in-frame clones only and misses some. The data hold almost 2,500 clones, with over 30% observed a single time. The source material was lung tumor tissue, sampled before any cancer treatment. The receptors were sampled from a male donor older than 55 with stage II squamous cell lung carcinoma.

V gene TRBV18 combines with J gene TRBJ2-3; D not resolved. Germline assignment: CDR1 KGHSH and CDR2 LQKENI. The CDR3 extends over 12 amino acids. Between the trimmed V and J ends, which lost 1 base and 6 bases, there was a span of 5 bases. CDR3 sequence: CASSPQTDTQYF. The CDR3 DNA reads TGTGCCAGCTCACCACAGACGGATACGCAGTATTTT.

This clone turned up a few times. The chain is built from TRBV11-3 and TRBJ1-1; 9 bases map to TRBD1. Trimming removed 5 bases from V and 5 bases from J; junction bases left unmatched: 12. The CDR3 length is 16 residues. Germline CDR1 is SGHNT and CDR2 is YENEEA. CDR3 in DNA: TGTGCCAGCAGCGCTCCGGGACAGGGTTGGGGGACTGAAGCTTTCTTT. The encoded protein is CASSAPGQGWGTEAFF.

The chain joins TRBV7-5 to TRBJ1-1; TRBD1, the D gene given by the table, was not confirmed from the DNA. TRBV7-5 is an annotated pseudogene. The CDR3 runs 14 residues. The CDR3: CASSLGQANTEAFF. In nucleotides, the CDR3 is TGTGCCAGCAGCCTGGGACAGGCTAACACTGAAGCTTTCTTT.

This clone occurred a few times. V is TRBV19 and J is TRBJ2-3; D might be TRBD1 (5 bases). Germline-derived CDR1 and CDR2 are LNHDA and SQIVND (reference sequence). This CDR3 contains 14 residues. V was clipped by 1 base and J by 4 bases, with 9 bases between them. The CDR3 loop is CASSIGQGPDTQYF. The CDR3 nucleotides are TGTGCCAGTAGTATAGGGCAGGGCCCAGATACGCAGTATTTT.

This clone was found once. This rearrangement joins TRBV19 to TRBJ2-4; the match to TRBD1 covers 10 bases. The length of the CDR3 is 15 residues. Germline V CDR1 and CDR2: LNHDA, SQIVND (reference sequence). J gave up 3 bases and V 5 bases, and 4 bases lay outside the gene matches. This chain's CDR3 is CASSDRGLGKNIQYF. In DNA form, the CDR3 reads TGTGCCAGTAGTGACAGGGGGCTTGGCAAAAACATTCAGTACTTC.

This clone has only a few counts. The chain links TRBV6-8 to TRBJ1-2, with D hard to call. The germline V and J ends were trimmed by 5 bases and 4 bases, with 11 bases remaining between them. Germline V gene data show CDR1 as MNHGY and CDR2 as SAAAGT. This CDR3 has 13 residues. The CDR3 region is CASSDREIYGYTF. The CDR3 DNA reads as TGTGCCAGCAGTGATCGGGAAATCTATGGCTACACCTTC.

V is TRBV28 and J is TRBJ1-4; D is ambiguous. Germline values: CDR1 MDHEN, CDR2 SYDVKM. Trimming left V 5 bases short and J 8 bases short, with 12 bases between. This CDR3 region has 13 residues. For the CDR3, the DNA is TGTGCCAGCAGTCCCCAGGCCCGGGAAAAACTGTTTTTT. Its protein product is CASSPQAREKLFF.

The genes are TRBV30 and TRBJ1-3, with D uncertain. Per the germline V gene, CDR1 is GTSNPN and CDR2 is SVGIG (reference sequence). Between the trimmed V and J ends, which lost 5 bases and 3 bases, there was a span of 8 bases. This CDR3 comprises 12 residues. The CDR3 protein is CAWGRLGNTIYF. The CDR3 DNA is TGTGCCTGGGGAAGGCTTGGAAACACCATATATTTT.

In this sample, this clone turned up a few times. V is TRBV6-8 and J is TRBJ1-1; 7 bases match TRBD1. The germline gives CDR1 MNHGY, CDR2 SAAAGT. V shed 5 bases and J 11 bases; nucleotides not matched to a gene: 11. CDR3 size: 13 residues. The CDR3, as DNA: TGTGCCAGCAGTCGACAGGGCGGGGATCAGGCTTTCTTT. Translation: CASSRQGGDQAFF.

In its sample, this clone ranks as medium-sized. This chain links TRBV11-3 with TRBJ2-2, with 11 bases lining up with TRBD1. Germline CDR1 and CDR2: SGHNT and YENEEA. V lost 5 bases and J lost 6; bases outside the gene matches: 11. CDR3 size: 17 residues. The CDR3 spells CASSPLPGQGEAGELFF. CDR3 bases: TGTGCCAGCAGCCCGCTGCCGGGACAGGGGGAGGCCGGGGAGCTGTTTTTT. Full variable domain (rest looked up from reference TRBV11-3 and TRBJ2-2): EAGVVQSPRYKIIEKKQPVAFWCNPISGHNTLYWYLQNLGQGPELLIRYENEEAVDDSQLPKDRFSAERLKGVDSTLKIQPAELGDSAVYLCASSPLPGQGEAGELFFGEGSRLTVL.

The chain uses TRBV28 and TRBJ1-2; D perhaps matches TRBD1 (5 bases). Germline V CDR1 and CDR2: MDHEN, SYDVKM. V lost 6 bases, J lost 2 bases, and 10 bases lay in between. This CDR3 has 13 residues. CDR3 sequence (DNA): TGTGCCAGCAGCCAGGGACGGAACTATGGCTACACCTTC. Translation gives CASSQGRNYGYTF.

The V and J genes are TRBV28 and TRBJ2-5, with D perhaps TRBD1 (6 bases). The CDR3 is 15 residues long. Trimming took 6 bases from V and 4 from J, leaving 18 bases between them. Germline CDR1 reads MDHEN; CDR2 reads SYDVKM. CDR3 amino acids: CASSRDRRDTETQYF. The CDR3 DNA is TGTGCCAGCAGCAGAGACCGACGGGACACAGAGACCCAGTACTTC.

This clone was counted only a few times. The chain couples TRBV6-8 to TRBJ2-5; 11 bases map to TRBD2. V dropped 6 bases and J dropped 3; count of bases not matched to a gene: 0. The germline V gene has CDR1 MNHGY and CDR2 SAAAGT. There are 13 residues in the CDR3. This chain's CDR3 is CASRGLAEETQYF. CDR3 DNA: TGTGCCAGCAGGGGACTAGCGGAAGAGACCCAGTACTTC.

About this clone: This same CDR3 is encoded by further DNA sequences in the sample. V gene TRBV6-8 combines with J gene TRBJ2-1; D might be TRBD1 or TRBD2, each matching 5 bases. The CDR3 is 17 amino acids. Germline CDR1 MNHGY, CDR2 SAAAGT. V gave up 10 bases and J gave up 2 bases, with 24 bases separating them. Written as DNA, the CDR3 is TGTGCCATCAGGGACGGAAAGGGATCGAGCCCCTACAATGAGCAGTTCTTC. Its protein product is CAIRDGKGSSPYNEQFF.

Details on this clone: The junction differs from germline at one of its ends, possibly a read error. The chain links TRBV15 to TRBJ2-5; unclear D gene. The CDR3 runs to 15 residues. The germline V gene has CDR1 LNHNV and CDR2 YYDKDF (reference sequence). CDR3 DNA sequence: TGTGCCACCAGCAGAGATCCAGCGTCCCAAGAGACTCAGTACTTC. Its translation: CATSRDPASQETQYF.

By its share, this clone is large. The V call is TRBV19, the J call TRBJ2-5, with 9 bases matching TRBD1. The CDR3 extends over 16 amino acids. Per the germline V gene, CDR1 is LNHDA and CDR2 is SQIVND (reference sequence). Trimming removed 3 bases from V and 4 bases from J; junction bases left unmatched: 9. The CDR3 loop is CASSIRTRDRAETQYF. CDR3 nucleotides: TGTGCCAGTAGTATCCGGACCAGGGACAGGGCAGAGACCCAGTACTTC.

CDR3 DNA: TGTGCCACCAGCAGAGATTTGACAGGGGGCCGGGCCGGGGAGCTGTTTTTT. Its translation is CATSRDLTGGRAGELFF. V gene TRBV15 combines with J gene TRBJ2-2; 10 nucleotides agree with TRBD1. CDR3 length: 17 amino acids. V gave up 0 bases and J gave up 6 bases; unmatched junction bases: 7. Germline assignment: CDR1 LNHNV and CDR2 YYDKDF (reference sequence).

The gene calls are TRBV28 and TRBJ1-2; D remains unclear. CDR3 length: 16 residues. The germline gives CDR1 MDHEN, CDR2 SYDVKM. Between the trimmed V and J ends, which lost 5 bases and 0 bases, there was a span of 16 bases. The CDR3 region is CASSPLGPSANYGYTF. CDR3 DNA sequence: TGTGCCAGCAGTCCCTTAGGTCCCTCGGCTAACTATGGCTACACCTTC.

The rearrangement uses TRBV10-1 and TRBJ2-5; D possibly uses TRBD1 or TRBD2 (5 bases each). Germline loops: CDR1 WNHNN, CDR2 SYGVQD (reference sequence). The CDR3 runs 12 residues. V was pared by 4 bases and J by 4 bases, with 7 bases between. The CDR3 spells CASSGDGETQYF. Here the CDR3 DNA reads TGCGCCAGCAGTGGGGACGGAGAGACCCAGTACTTC.